This note documents a single T cell receptor beta chain sequence. As yet, its antigen is unknown. The repertoire was sequenced with immunoSEQ multiplex PCR; TCRdb's copy has only in-frame clones and lacks some. The data contain tens of thousands of clones, approximately 80% of them singletons. The V gene lost 3 bases and the J gene lost 4 bases, with 18 bases spanning the gap. The CDR3 sequence is 16 residues long. In germline, CDR1 is SEHNR, CDR2 FQNEAQ (reference sequence). This sample was included in a study of OX40 agonist ivuxolimab in advanced cancers. Overall study: It was ivuxolimab, an agonistic anti-OX40 (CD134) antibody, that patients were treated with. Patients assigned to dose escalation were diagnosed with hepatocellular carcinoma, melanoma, renal cell or head and neck cancer. Partial responses were recorded for three patients, including one with hepatocellular carcinoma and two with cutaneous melanoma. Overall study results and limits: No antigen was identified for the clonally expanded peripheral T cells.

This specimen was CD4+ or CD8+ T cells sorted from blood, taken in a trial of the OX40 agonist ivuxolimab. This clonotype was obtained from an adult with an advanced solid tumor such as melanoma, head and neck, liver or kidney cancer. V usage is TRBV7-9 and J usage is TRBJ1-1; D is ambiguous. The CDR3 DNA is TGTGCCAGCAGCTTCGTTCCCGGGCTTCAAGGCACTGAAGCTTTCTTT. This sequence encodes CASSFVPGLQGTEAFF. Filled out from reference TRBV7-9 and TRBJ1-1, the complete variable domain reads DTGVSQNPRHKITKRGQNVTFRCDPISEHNRLYWYRQTLGQGPEFLTYFQNEAQLEKSRLLSDRFSAERPKGSFSTLEIQRTEQGDSAMYLCASSFVPGLQGTEAFFGQGTRLTVV.